The entry below describes one T cell receptor beta chain. This entry comes from a study of blood T cell repertoires in COVID-19. For the study at large: COVID-19 samples, acute and convalescent, were from the United States, Italy and Spain.

This CDR3 is 12 amino acids long. Germline V gene data show CDR1 as MDHEN and CDR2 as SYDVKM. V was pared by 7 bases and J by 0 bases, with 7 bases between. The table came from immunoSEQ multiplex PCR; TCRdb's copy has only in-frame clones and leaves some out. The sample lists about 250,000 clones; approximately 82% were seen once. Sequenced sample: peripheral blood. The TCR originated in a woman aged 80 or older with active or convalescent COVID-19. The V call is TRBV28, the J call TRBJ2-7; D ambiguous. The CDR3 sequence: CASMSDSYEQYF. In nucleotides, the CDR3 is TGTGCCAGCATGAGCGACTCCTACGAGCAGTACTTC.